The 3 T cell receptor beta chains given below trace back to one sample, sequenced in a study of shared clonotypes between healthy human individuals. Assay: immunoSEQ multiplex PCR; the TCRdb copy retains only in-frame clones and omits some. Counted here are around 980,000 clones, approximately 80% occurring once; the ten biggest clones make up roughly 0.57%. The sample comprised memory CD4+ T cells from PBMCs. The subset was: CD45RA-negative fraction. The receptor set was obtained from a man younger than 30 in good health. Some clones in this sample may be carry-over from other donors' samples.

The chain combines TRBV11-1 with TRBJ2-1; 9 nucleotides align to TRBD2. CDR3 size: 17 residues. The V gene's germline CDR1 is SGHAT and CDR2 FQDESV (reference sequence). The J segment lost 6 bases and the V segment lost 1 base, leaving 10 bases of the junction unmatched. CDR3 DNA: TGTGCCAGCAGCTTAGGTGCGGGAGGGCCTGGTAGCAATGAGCAGTTCTTC. Encoded protein: CASSLGAGGPGSNEQFF.

The chain employs TRBV28 and TRBJ2-7; 8 bases align to TRBD1. V shed 6 bases and J 2 bases; nucleotides not matched to a gene: 9. The germline CDR1 and CDR2 sequences are MDHEN and SYDVKM. This CDR3 contains 15 residues. The CDR3 DNA is TGTGCCAGCAGGCCCCGGGACAGGCTGACCTACGAGCAGTACTTC. Translated: CASRPRDRLTYEQYF. Full variable domain (outside the CDR3, taken from reference TRBV28 and TRBJ2-7): DVKVTQSSRYLVKRTGEKVFLECVQDMDHENMFWYRQDPGLGLRLIYFSYDVKMKEKGDIPEGYSVSREKKERFSLILESASTNQTSMYLCASRPRDRLTYEQYFGPGTRLTVT.

This clone was seen a few times. Distinct nucleotide sequences in the sample also encode this CDR3. The chain joins TRBV5-1 to TRBJ1-4, with D possibly TRBD1 on 5 matching bases. Germline-derived CDR1 and CDR2 are SGHRS and YFSETQ. CDR3 length equals 12 residues. The V and J ends lost 3 bases and 8 bases respectively, with 8 bases between them. CDR3 in amino acids: CASSSDNEKLFF. The DNA of the CDR3 is TGCGCCAGCAGCTCGGACAACGAAAAACTGTTTTTT.